These T cell receptor beta chains were read from a single sample in a study of cytomegalovirus exposure and HLA in healthy donors. Only in-frame clones appear in the TCRdb table, and some are missing; sequencing was by immunoSEQ multiplex PCR. The repertoire holds roughly 45,000 clones, with about 60% as singletons. What was sequenced was PBMCs. These receptors were obtained from a human donor in good health. The CDR3 runs from the conserved cysteine through the conserved F or W. The D gene is left open where the match is weak. Clone size is not always given. Where it is, it says once, few, many or a class for expanded clones.

D: -; V: TRBV5-4; size: -; length: 17; J: TRBJ1-2; DNA: TGTGCCAGCAGCGACTACCCGGGACACGGAACAAACTATGGCTACACCTTC; CDR3: CASSDYPGHGTNYGYTF
D: -; V: TRBV5-1; size: few; length: 13; J: TRBJ2-5; DNA: TGCGCCAGCAGTACCAGCGTGCTCGAGACCCAGTACTTC; CDR3: CASSTSVLETQYF
D: -; V: TRBV6-1; size: few; length: 12; J: TRBJ1-4; DNA: TGTGCCAGCAGTGAACCTTATGAAAAACTGTTTTTT; CDR3: CASSEPYEKLFF
D: TRBD1; V: TRBV30; size: few; length: 16; J: TRBJ1-6; DNA: TGTGCCTGTTTGTACCGGGACAGGGGAACAAATTCACCCCTCCACTTT; CDR3: CACLYRDRGTNSPLHF
D: -; V: TRBV10-3; size: few; length: 13; J: TRBJ2-5; DNA: TGTGCCATCAGTGGGGCAGGACAAGAGACCCAGTACTTC; CDR3: CAISGAGQETQYF
D: -; V: TRBV7-8; size: -; length: 15; J: TRBJ1-4; DNA: TGTGCCAGCGGCCTCCGAGACAGGAGTAATGAAAAACTGTTTTTT; CDR3: CASGLRDRSNEKLFF
D: -; V: TRBV15; size: -; length: 15; J: TRBJ2-2; DNA: TGTGCCACCAGCAGAGATCACGGGGGTGCCGGGGAGCTGTTTTTT; CDR3: CATSRDHGGAGELFF
D: -; V: TRBV7-2; size: -; length: 14; J: TRBJ1-2; DNA: TGTGCCAGCAGCCCCTCCGGAGGCCGCTATGGCTACACCTTC; CDR3: CASSPSGGRYGYTF
D: -; V: TRBV12-5; size: -; length: 13; J: TRBJ2-3; DNA: TGTGCTAGTCACACCTCGGGGGTAGATACGCAGTATTTT; CDR3: CASHTSGVDTQYF
D: TRBD1; V: TRBV4-1; size: -; length: 14; J: TRBJ1-1; DNA: TGCGCCAGCAGCCAAGAGGACAGGGGGCGCCGAGCTTTCTTT; CDR3: CASSQEDRGRRAFF
D: -; V: TRBV29-1; size: -; length: 12; J: TRBJ1-5; DNA: TGCAGCGTTGGCGGGGGAGGTCAGCCCCAGCATTTT; CDR3: CSVGGGGQPQHF
D: TRBD1; V: TRBV4-3; size: few; length: 16; J: TRBJ2-1; DNA: TGCGCCAGCAGCCAGATACAGGGGGGACAGTACAATGAGCAGTTCTTC; CDR3: CASSQIQGGQYNEQFF
D: -; V: TRBV19; size: -; length: 14; J: TRBJ2-1; DNA: TGTGCCAGTAGTATAAGAGGCCTCGGTTATGAGCAGTTCTTC; CDR3: CASSIRGLGYEQFF
D: TRBD1; V: TRBV2; size: medium-sized; length: 19; J: TRBJ1-1; DNA: TGTGCCAGCAGTGGCCCAAAAAAAACGGGACAGGTGCTGAACACTGAAGCTTTCTTT; CDR3: CASSGPKKTGQVLNTEAFF